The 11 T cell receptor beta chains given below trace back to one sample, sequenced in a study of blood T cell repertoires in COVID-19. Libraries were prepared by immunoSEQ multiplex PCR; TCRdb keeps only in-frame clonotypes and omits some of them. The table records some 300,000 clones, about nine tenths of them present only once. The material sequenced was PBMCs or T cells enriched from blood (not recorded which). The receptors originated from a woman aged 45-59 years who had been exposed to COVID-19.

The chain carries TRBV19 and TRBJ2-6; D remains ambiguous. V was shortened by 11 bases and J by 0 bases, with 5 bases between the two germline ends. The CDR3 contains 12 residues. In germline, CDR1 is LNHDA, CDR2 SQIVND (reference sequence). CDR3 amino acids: CAAVSGANVLTF. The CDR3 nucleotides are TGTGCCGCGGTCTCTGGGGCCAACGTCCTGACTTTC. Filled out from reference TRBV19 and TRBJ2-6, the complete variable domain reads DGGITQSPKYLFRKEGQNVTLSCEQNLNHDAMYWYRQDPGQGLRLIYYSQIVNDFQKGDIAEGYSVSREKKESFPLTVTSAQKNPTAFYLCAAVSGANVLTFGAGSRLTVL.

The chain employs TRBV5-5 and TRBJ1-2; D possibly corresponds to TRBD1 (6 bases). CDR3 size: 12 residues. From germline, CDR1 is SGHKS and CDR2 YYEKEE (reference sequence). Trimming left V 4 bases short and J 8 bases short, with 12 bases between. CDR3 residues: CASSGGASGYTF. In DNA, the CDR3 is TGTGCCAGCAGCGGGGGGGCCAGCGGCTACACCTTC.

CDR3 DNA sequence: TGCGCCAGCAGCTCCCGACCAAGCGGTGGCTACACCTTC. Its protein product is CASSSRPSGGYTF. The rearrangement links TRBV5-1 to TRBJ1-2, with no clear D. This CDR3 comprises 13 residues. The germline V and J ends were trimmed by 3 bases and 7 bases, with 13 bases remaining between them. Germline CDR1 is SGHRS and CDR2 is YFSETQ.

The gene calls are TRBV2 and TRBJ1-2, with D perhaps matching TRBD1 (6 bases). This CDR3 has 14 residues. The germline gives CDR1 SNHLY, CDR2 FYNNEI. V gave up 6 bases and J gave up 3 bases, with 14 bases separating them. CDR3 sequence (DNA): TGTGCCAGCAGCGCCAGGGGTTACGACTATGGCTACACCTTC. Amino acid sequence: CASSARGYDYGYTF.

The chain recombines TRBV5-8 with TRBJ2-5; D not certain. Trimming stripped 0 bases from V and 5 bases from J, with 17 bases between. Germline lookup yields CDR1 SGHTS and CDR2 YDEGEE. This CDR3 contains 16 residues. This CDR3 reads CASSLVDGSTLETQYF. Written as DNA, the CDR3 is TGTGCCAGCAGCTTGGTTGATGGCAGTACATTGGAGACCCAGTACTTC. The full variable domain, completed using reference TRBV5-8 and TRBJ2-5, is EAGVTQSPTHLIKTRGQQATLRCSPISGHTSVYWYQQALGLGLQFLLWYDEGEERNRGNFPPRFSGRQFPNYSSELNVNALELEDSALYLCASSLVDGSTLETQYFGPGTRLLVL.

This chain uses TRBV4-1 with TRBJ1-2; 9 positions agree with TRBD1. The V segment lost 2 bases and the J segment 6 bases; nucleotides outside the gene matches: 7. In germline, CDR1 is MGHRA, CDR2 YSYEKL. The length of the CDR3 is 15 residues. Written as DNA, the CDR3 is TGCGCCAGCAGCCAATCCGGACAGGGGTATGATGGCTACACCTTC. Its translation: CASSQSGQGYDGYTF.

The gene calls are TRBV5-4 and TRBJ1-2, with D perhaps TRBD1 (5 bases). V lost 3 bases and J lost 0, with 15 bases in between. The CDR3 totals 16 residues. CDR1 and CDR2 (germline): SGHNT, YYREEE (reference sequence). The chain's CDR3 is CASSSSGHGANYGYTF. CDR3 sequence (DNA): TGTGCCAGCAGCTCATCCGGACACGGAGCTAACTATGGCTACACCTTC.

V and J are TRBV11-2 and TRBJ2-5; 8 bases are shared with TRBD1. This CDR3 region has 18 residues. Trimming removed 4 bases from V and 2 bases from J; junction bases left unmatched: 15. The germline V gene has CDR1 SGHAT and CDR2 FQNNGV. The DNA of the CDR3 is TGTGCCAGCAGCTCAGGCCCGACAGGGGCAAGCAATCAAGAGACCCAGTACTTC. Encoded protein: CASSSGPTGASNQETQYF.

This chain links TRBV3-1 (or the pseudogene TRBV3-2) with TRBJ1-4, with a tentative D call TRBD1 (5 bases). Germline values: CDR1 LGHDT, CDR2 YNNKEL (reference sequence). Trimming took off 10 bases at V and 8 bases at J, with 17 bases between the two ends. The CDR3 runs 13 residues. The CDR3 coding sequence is TGTGCCATCGACCAAGGGGCGGAAGAAAAACTGTTTTTT. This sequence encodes CAIDQGAEEKLFF.

CDR3: CASSFGLNYGETQYF. CDR3 DNA sequence: TGTGCCAGCAGCTTCGGACTGAACTATGGGGAGACCCAGTACTTC. V gene TRBV5-5 combines with J gene TRBJ2-5; TRBD2 might be the D (5 bases). Germline values: CDR1 SGHKS, CDR2 YYEKEE (reference sequence). The CDR3 totals 15 residues. V lost 2 bases and J 5 bases, leaving 16 bases between the germline ends.

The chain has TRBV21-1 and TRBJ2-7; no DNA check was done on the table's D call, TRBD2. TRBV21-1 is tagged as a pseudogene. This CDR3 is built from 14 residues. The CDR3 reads CAKTGTSGGYEQYF. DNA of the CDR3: TGTGCCAAAACCGGGACTAGCGGGGGGTACGAGCAGTACTTC.